These T cell receptor beta chains were read from a single sample in a study of Ad26.COV2.S vaccination and SARS-CoV-2 variants. Assay: immunoSEQ multiplex PCR; the TCRdb copy retains only in-frame clones and omits some. The sample gives 300,000 to 350,000 clones, roughly 91% of which show up once; approximately 4.5% is in the top ten. The material was peripheral blood, obtained in a trial of Ad26.COV2.S vaccine versus placebo. All receptors derive from a person between 18 and 59 years old who received the Ad26.COV2.S COVID-19 vaccine or a placebo. CDR3s include the opening cysteine and the closing phenylalanine or tryptophan. A D gene is named only where the DNA matches it firmly. Only part of the rows carry a size: once, few, many, or a class if the clone is expanded.

v_gene: TRBV6-1
d_gene: NA
abundance: NA
j_gene: TRBJ1-3
CDR3nt: TGTGCCAGCAGTGAAGCCAGAAGGACCTCTGGAAACACCATATATTTT
CDR3aa: CASSEARRTSGNTIYF

v_gene: TRBV5-1
d_gene: NA
abundance: once
j_gene: TRBJ2-7
CDR3nt: TGCGCCAGCAGCTTGGCGGCTCCAGGAGGGTACGAGCAGTACTTC
CDR3aa: CASSLAAPGGYEQYF

v_gene: TRBV19
d_gene: TRBD1
abundance: NA
j_gene: TRBJ2-7
CDR3nt: TGTGCCAGGTGCAGGGGGCAAAACGAGCAGTACTTC
CDR3aa: CARCRGQNEQYF

v_gene: TRBV2
d_gene: NA
abundance: once
j_gene: TRBJ1-2
CDR3nt: TGTGCCAGCAGGGCTGGGGTAGGGCAGGAGGGCTACACCTTC
CDR3aa: CASRAGVGQEGYTF

v_gene: TRBV14
d_gene: NA
abundance: NA
j_gene: TRBJ1-2
CDR3nt: TGTGCCAGCAGCCAGAACGGCTATGGCTACACCTTC
CDR3aa: CASSQNGYGYTF

v_gene: TRBV7-9
d_gene: NA
abundance: NA
j_gene: TRBJ1-1
CDR3nt: TGTGCCAGCAGCTTAGGTGCCGAGAACACTGAAGCTTTCTTT
CDR3aa: CASSLGAENTEAFF

v_gene: TRBV6-1
d_gene: TRBD1
abundance: NA
j_gene: TRBJ1-2
CDR3nt: TGTGCCAGCAGTGAAGGGACAGGGCTCTATGGCTACACCTTC
CDR3aa: CASSEGTGLYGYTF

v_gene: TRBV27
d_gene: NA
abundance: NA
j_gene: TRBJ2-1
CDR3nt: TGTGCCAGCAGTTGGCGGGCCGAGCTTTACAATGAGCAGTTCTTC
CDR3aa: CASSWRAELYNEQFF

v_gene: TRBV14
d_gene: TRBD2
abundance: NA
j_gene: TRBJ2-1
CDR3nt: TGTGCCAGCAGCCAAGATCTCTCTAGCGGAAACAATGAGCAGTTCTTC
CDR3aa: CASSQDLSSGNNEQFF

v_gene: TRBV2
d_gene: NA
abundance: NA
j_gene: TRBJ2-3
CDR3nt: TGTGCCAGCATCGACAGGCAGGGTCACACAGATACGCAGTATTTT
CDR3aa: CASIDRQGHTDTQYF

v_gene: TRBV6-5
d_gene: NA
abundance: NA
j_gene: TRBJ2-1
CDR3nt: TGTGCCACCGGCAGGGGAAAAGACAATGAGCAGTTCTTC
CDR3aa: CATGRGKDNEQFF

v_gene: TRBV4-1
d_gene: TRBD2
abundance: NA
j_gene: TRBJ2-2
CDR3nt: TGCGCCAGCAGCCAACAACCGGGACTAGGCAGGGGCGGGGAGCTGTTTTTT
CDR3aa: CASSQQPGLGRGGELFF

v_gene: TRBV7-2
d_gene: TRBD2
abundance: NA
j_gene: TRBJ2-3
CDR3nt: TGTGCCAGCAGCTTAGCGTCGGCGGGGGGAAGCACAGATACGCAGTATTTT
CDR3aa: CASSLASAGGSTDTQYF

v_gene: TRBV5-1
d_gene: TRBD1
abundance: NA
j_gene: TRBJ2-5
CDR3nt: TGCGCCAGCAGCTTGGGATTGGGACAGGGAATTGTGACCCAGTACTTC
CDR3aa: CASSLGLGQGIVTQYF

v_gene: TRBV28
d_gene: TRBD1
abundance: NA
j_gene: TRBJ2-1
CDR3nt: TGTGCCAGCAGGACAGGGGGACAGGTTGAGCAGTTCTTC
CDR3aa: CASRTGGQVEQFF

v_gene: TRBV5-1
d_gene: NA
abundance: NA
j_gene: TRBJ2-2
CDR3nt: TGCGCCAGCAGCTTGGTACAGGGCCCGAACACCGGGGAGCTGTTTTTT
CDR3aa: CASSLVQGPNTGELFF

v_gene: TRBV28
d_gene: NA
abundance: NA
j_gene: TRBJ2-5
CDR3nt: TGTGCCAGCACCCAGGGAGAGACCCAGTACTTC
CDR3aa: CASTQGETQYF

v_gene: TRBV19
d_gene: NA
abundance: once
j_gene: TRBJ1-2
CDR3nt: TGTGCCAGTAGTATAAAATGGGGCAGGGGACATGGCTACACCTTC
CDR3aa: CASSIKWGRGHGYTF

v_gene: TRBV4-2
d_gene: NA
abundance: NA
j_gene: TRBJ2-2
CDR3nt: TGTGCCAGCAGCCAAGTACTTATGGGAGTGAGCACCGGGGAGCTGTTTTTT
CDR3aa: CASSQVLMGVSTGELFF

v_gene: TRBV6-5
d_gene: TRBD1
abundance: NA
j_gene: TRBJ2-1
CDR3nt: TGTGCCAGCAGTTACACGGACAGGGGGTCCTACAATGAGCAGTTCTTC
CDR3aa: CASSYTDRGSYNEQFF

v_gene: TRBV2
d_gene: TRBD1
abundance: NA
j_gene: TRBJ2-4
CDR3nt: TGTGCCAGCAGAGACAGGGGGCTAGACATTCAGTACTTC
CDR3aa: CASRDRGLDIQYF

v_gene: TRBV27
d_gene: NA
abundance: once
j_gene: TRBJ1-5
CDR3nt: TGTGCCAGCAGTTTAATGGGCAATCAGCCCCAGCATTTT
CDR3aa: CASSLMGNQPQHF

v_gene: TRBV5-1
d_gene: TRBD2
abundance: NA
j_gene: TRBJ2-7
CDR3nt: TGCGCCAGCAGCCGAAGCGGGAGTGGAATGGGCTACGAGCAGTACTTC
CDR3aa: CASSRSGSGMGYEQYF

v_gene: TRBV5-1
d_gene: NA
abundance: NA
j_gene: TRBJ2-7
CDR3nt: TGCGCCAGCAGCTTGGTCGGGGGGCAAAACCTCTACGAGCAGTACTTC
CDR3aa: CASSLVGGQNLYEQYF

v_gene: TRBV18
d_gene: NA
abundance: NA
j_gene: TRBJ2-5
CDR3nt: TGTGCCAGCTCATCTTCGGATCGTCGGGAGACCCAGTACTTC
CDR3aa: CASSSSDRRETQYF

v_gene: TRBV9
d_gene: TRBD1
abundance: NA
j_gene: TRBJ1-2
CDR3nt: TGTGCCAGCACTGCCGGGACAGGGGGCTTCGGCTACACCTTC
CDR3aa: CASTAGTGGFGYTF

v_gene: TRBV11-2
d_gene: NA
abundance: few
j_gene: TRBJ2-7
CDR3nt: TGTGCCAGCAGCCCAAGGGACTTCACCTACGAGCAGTACTTC
CDR3aa: CASSPRDFTYEQYF

v_gene: TRBV2
d_gene: NA
abundance: once
j_gene: TRBJ1-2
CDR3nt: TGTGCCAGCAACCCGACTAGTTTCTATGGCTACACCTTC
CDR3aa: CASNPTSFYGYTF

v_gene: TRBV5-6
d_gene: NA
abundance: NA
j_gene: TRBJ2-1
CDR3nt: TGTGCCAGCAGCTTTTACGCGACCCGGGCAAACAATGAGCAGTTCTTC
CDR3aa: CASSFYATRANNEQFF

v_gene: TRBV29-1
d_gene: NA
abundance: NA
j_gene: TRBJ2-2
CDR3nt: TGCAGCGTTGAACTGGTCGCGAACACCGGGGAGCTGTTTTTT
CDR3aa: CSVELVANTGELFF

v_gene: TRBV7-2
d_gene: TRBD2
abundance: NA
j_gene: TRBJ2-5
CDR3nt: TGTGCCAGCAGCTTATCGGGGGGGCAAGAGACCCAGTACTTC
CDR3aa: CASSLSGGQETQYF

v_gene: TRBV18
d_gene: TRBD1
abundance: NA
j_gene: TRBJ1-2
CDR3nt: TGTGCCAGCTCACCGACAGGGGAGGTCTATGGCTACACCTTC
CDR3aa: CASSPTGEVYGYTF

v_gene: TRBV7-3
d_gene: NA
abundance: NA
j_gene: TRBJ1-6
CDR3nt: TGTGCCAGCAGCTTAACGGCAGAAAATTCACCCCTCCACTTT
CDR3aa: CASSLTAENSPLHF

v_gene: TRBV19
d_gene: NA
abundance: NA
j_gene: TRBJ1-1
CDR3nt: TGTGCCAGTAATTACTGGGGGCTTTCTACTGAAGCTTTCTTT
CDR3aa: CASNYWGLSTEAFF

v_gene: TRBV21-1
d_gene: NA
abundance: few
j_gene: TRBJ2-1
CDR3nt: TGTGCCAGCAGCAAAGTGGGCCAGGACAATGAGCAGTTCTTC
CDR3aa: CASSKVGQDNEQFF

v_gene: TRBV7-3
d_gene: NA
abundance: once
j_gene: TRBJ2-1
CDR3nt: TGTGCCAGCAGCAAATCCCCTGGTAGTAATGAGCAGTTCTTC
CDR3aa: CASSKSPGSNEQFF

v_gene: TRBV6-1
d_gene: TRBD1
abundance: NA
j_gene: TRBJ1-4
CDR3nt: TGTGCCAGCAGTGAAGTGAGGGGGCGCGTGAATGAAAAACTGTTTTTT
CDR3aa: CASSEVRGRVNEKLFF

v_gene: TRBV24-1
d_gene: NA
abundance: NA
j_gene: TRBJ2-3
CDR3nt: TGTGCCACCAGTGATTCCCGGAGGGCCCCCACAGATACGCAGTATTTT
CDR3aa: CATSDSRRAPTDTQYF

v_gene: TRBV3-1/TRBV3-2
d_gene: TRBD1
abundance: NA
j_gene: TRBJ2-5
CDR3nt: TGTGCCAGCAGCCGGTGGGACAGGCCTCAAGAGACCCAGTACTTC
CDR3aa: CASSRWDRPQETQYF

v_gene: TRBV5-4
d_gene: TRBD1
abundance: NA
j_gene: TRBJ1-1
CDR3nt: TGTGCCAGCAGCAGGACAGGGGGTAACACTGAAGCTTTCTTT
CDR3aa: CASSRTGGNTEAFF

v_gene: TRBV7-9
d_gene: TRBD1
abundance: NA
j_gene: TRBJ1-1
CDR3nt: TGTGCCAGCAACAGGGGAATGAACACTGAAGCTTTCTTT
CDR3aa: CASNRGMNTEAFF

v_gene: TRBV30
d_gene: NA
abundance: few
j_gene: TRBJ1-3
CDR3nt: TGTGCCTGGGGCTTAGGCCACTCTGGAAACACCATATATTTT
CDR3aa: CAWGLGHSGNTIYF

v_gene: TRBV6-6
d_gene: NA
abundance: NA
j_gene: TRBJ1-2
CDR3nt: TGTGCCAGCAGTTACTCGAGTGGTGTCTATGGCTACACCTTC
CDR3aa: CASSYSSGVYGYTF

v_gene: TRBV6-6
d_gene: NA
abundance: NA
j_gene: TRBJ2-7
CDR3nt: TGTGCCAGCAGTTACTCGGGACTGGGAACCTACGAGCAGTACTTC
CDR3aa: CASSYSGLGTYEQYF

v_gene: TRBV3-1/TRBV3-2
d_gene: NA
abundance: NA
j_gene: TRBJ1-2
CDR3nt: TGTGCCAGCAGCCAATTCAGGGACAACTACTATGGCTACACCTTC
CDR3aa: CASSQFRDNYYGYTF

v_gene: TRBV5-4
d_gene: NA
abundance: NA
j_gene: TRBJ2-7
CDR3nt: TGTGCCAGCCGTGATGGACGGGGAGAGGACGAGCAGTACTTC
CDR3aa: CASRDGRGEDEQYF

v_gene: TRBV6-6
d_gene: NA
abundance: NA
j_gene: TRBJ2-3
CDR3nt: TGTGCCAGCAGTTACTCGGGGGTGGGGACAGATACGCAGTATTTT
CDR3aa: CASSYSGVGTDTQYF

v_gene: TRBV5-1
d_gene: NA
abundance: NA
j_gene: TRBJ2-1
CDR3nt: TGCGCCAGCAGCCTGGGACACGAATCCTACAATGAGCAGTTCTTC
CDR3aa: CASSLGHESYNEQFF

v_gene: TRBV3-1/TRBV3-2
d_gene: NA
abundance: once
j_gene: TRBJ1-2
CDR3nt: TGTGCCAGCAGCCAAGTGGGGACAATGTATGGCTACACCTTC
CDR3aa: CASSQVGTMYGYTF

v_gene: TRBV5-1
d_gene: NA
abundance: NA
j_gene: TRBJ1-1
CDR3nt: TGCGCCAGCAGCGCTGATGGGGTAGCGGCTTTCTTT
CDR3aa: CASSADGVAAFF

v_gene: TRBV29-1
d_gene: NA
abundance: NA
j_gene: TRBJ1-5
CDR3nt: TGCAGCGTAGTTATGGACGAGGGACAGCCCCAGCATTTT
CDR3aa: CSVVMDEGQPQHF

v_gene: TRBV3-1/TRBV3-2
d_gene: NA
abundance: NA
j_gene: TRBJ1-6
CDR3nt: TGTGCCAGCAGTCCCAGGGGTTCCTATAATTCACCCCTCCACTTT
CDR3aa: CASSPRGSYNSPLHF